These 24 T cell receptor beta chains originate from one sample sequenced in a study of cytotoxic CD8 clonotypes in ibrutinib-treated CLL. Measured with immunoSEQ multiplex PCR; TCRdb has only the in-frame clones, and not every one. Of fewer than 35,000 clones in the sample, 57% were seen once. The sequencing here drew on PBMCs, taken before ibrutinib treatment. The receptor source for this set is a human donor with chronic lymphocytic leukemia.

This clone was seen a handful of times. CDR3 in DNA: TGTGCCATCAGGCCAGGGGTCGTGTCTGTGGAGCAGTACTTC. This translates into CAIRPGVVSVEQYF. This chain links TRBV10-3 with TRBJ2-7, with a tentative D call TRBD1 (6 bases). The germline V gene encodes CDR1 ENHRY and CDR2 SYGVKD. Trimming took off 6 bases at V and 7 bases at J, with 19 bases between the two ends. The CDR3 runs to 14 residues.

The genes are TRBV11-2 and TRBJ2-3; 10 bases map to TRBD2. Trimming at V came to 2 bases and at J to 2 bases, leaving 4 bases not matched to a gene. This CDR3 region has 16 residues. Looked up from germline, CDR1 is SGHAT and CDR2 is FQNNGV. CDR3 region: CASSLSSGRITDTQYF. For the CDR3, the DNA is TGTGCCAGCAGCTTAAGTAGCGGGAGGATCACAGATACGCAGTATTTT.

The chain joins TRBV9 to TRBJ2-1, with D possibly TRBD2 on 5 matching bases. Germline CDR1 is SGDLS and CDR2 is YYNGEE. The CDR3 has 17 amino acids. V lost 3 bases to trimming and J lost 7 bases, with 23 bases between them. This chain's CDR3 is CASSGSLANFPRNEQFF. CDR3 in DNA: TGTGCCAGCAGCGGGTCCCTAGCAAATTTTCCTCGGAATGAGCAGTTCTTC.

V gene TRBV9 combines with J gene TRBJ1-6, with D possibly being TRBD1 (5 bases). CDR3 length equals 15 residues. Germline CDR1 reads SGDLS; CDR2 reads YYNGEE. Trimming took off 2 bases at V and 8 bases at J, with 14 bases between the two ends. CDR3 in amino acids: CASSVWGGFDSPLHF. The CDR3 bases are TGTGCCAGCAGCGTGTGGGGGGGGTTCGATTCACCCCTCCACTTT.

The chain employs TRBV6-5 and TRBJ2-2; 7 bases agree with TRBD1. The junction had 3 bases not matched to a gene; V was cut back by 2 bases and J by 6 bases. This CDR3 comprises 14 residues. Germline CDR1 MNHEY, CDR2 SVGAGI. In DNA form, the CDR3 reads TGTGCCAGCAGTTACCCTGGGACAGCCGGGGAGCTGTTTTTT. Protein sequence: CASSYPGTAGELFF.

This clone was seen just once. This rearrangement joins TRBV5-1 to TRBJ1-2, with D uncertain. The V gene lost 4 bases and the J gene lost 8 bases, with 15 bases spanning the gap. CDR1 is SGHRS, CDR2 YFSETQ, per germline. The CDR3 is 13 residues long. The CDR3 is CASSPLPLGGYTF. In nucleotides, the CDR3 is TGCGCCAGCAGCCCCTTGCCGCTGGGGGGCTACACCTTC.

The chain recombines TRBV18 with TRBJ2-7; weak D call: TRBD2 (6 bases). V lost 2 bases and J lost 6, with 11 bases in between. There are 13 residues in the CDR3. CDR1 and CDR2 (germline): KGHSH, LQKENI. CDR3 bases: TGTGCCAGCTCACCAAGGAGGGGCCCCGAGCAGTACTTC. Translating it yields CASSPRRGPEQYF.

The chain joins TRBV18 to TRBJ1-1; 7 nucleotides align to TRBD1. CDR1 and CDR2 (germline): KGHSH, LQKENI. V shed 3 bases and J 4 bases; nucleotides not matched to a gene: 5. The CDR3 spans 14 residues. The CDR3 DNA sequence: TGTGCCAGCTCACCCGCCAGGGGGGCCACTGAAGCTTTCTTT. Encoded protein: CASSPARGATEAFF.

The chain joins TRBV2 to TRBJ2-7; D not certain. This CDR3 is built from 11 residues. V lost 8 bases to trimming and J lost 1 base, with 6 bases between them. From germline, CDR1 is SNHLY and CDR2 FYNNEI. The CDR3 DNA follows: TGTGCCAGCCACGGATCCTACGAGCAGTACTTC. Translated: CASHGSYEQYF.

This chain joins TRBV7-2 and TRBJ2-2; tentatively, D is TRBD2 (7 bases). Germline V gene data show CDR1 as SGHTA and CDR2 as FQGNSA. Trimming pared 4 bases from V and 3 bases from J, leaving 12 bases between. The CDR3 totals 15 residues. CDR3 loop: CASSSAGAYTGELFF. In DNA, the CDR3 is TGTGCCAGCAGCTCGGCGGGGGCCTACACCGGGGAGCTGTTTTTT.

This chain connects TRBV5-8 to TRBJ1-2; a possible D gene is TRBD1 (5 bases). V dropped 3 bases and J dropped 2 bases, with 11 bases sitting between them. Germline V gene data show CDR1 as SGHTS and CDR2 as YDEGEE. There are 14 residues in the CDR3. This chain's CDR3 is CASSSEGVNYGYTF. The DNA of the CDR3 is TGTGCCAGCAGCTCCGAAGGGGTGAACTATGGCTACACCTTC.

J is TRBJ2-1 and V is TRBV7-3, with D possibly matching TRBD2 (6 bases). Trimming removed 1 base at V and 4 bases at J, with 11 bases between. CDR1 SGHTA and CDR2 FQGTGA come from the germline V gene. The CDR3 length is 15 residues. The CDR3, as DNA: TGTGCCAGCAGCTTAAGCCCGGGACTTTACAATGAGCAGTTCTTC. Translating gives CASSLSPGLYNEQFF.

The chain joins TRBV19 to TRBJ2-7; D possibly uses TRBD1 or TRBD2 (5 bases each). The CDR3 length is 14 residues. The V end lost 5 bases, the J end lost 3 bases, and 14 bases lay between the germline ends. Per the germline V gene, CDR1 is LNHDA and CDR2 is SQIVND (reference sequence). CDR3 amino acids: CASSPGTRGYEQYF. CDR3 nucleotide sequence: TGTGCCAGTAGTCCAGGGACGAGGGGCTACGAGCAGTACTTC.

This chain uses TRBV5-1 with TRBJ1-4; 10 nucleotides match TRBD1. This CDR3 has 15 amino acids. In germline, CDR1 is SGHRS, CDR2 YFSETQ. Losses at the gene ends were 5 bases for V and 5 bases for J; bases not matched to a gene: 6. The CDR3 DNA follows: TGCGCCAGCAGTCGAAGGACAGGGGGGAATGAAAAACTGTTTTTT. As protein: CASSRRTGGNEKLFF.

The V and J genes are TRBV10-2 and TRBJ2-1; 7 bases agree with TRBD1. CDR1 and CDR2 from the germline V gene are WSHSY and SAAADI. CDR3 length: 15 residues. Trimming at V came to 7 bases and at J to 0 bases, leaving 6 bases not matched to a gene. CDR3 region: CASKTGAGSYNEQFF. DNA for the CDR3: TGCGCCAGCAAAACAGGGGCAGGCTCCTACAATGAGCAGTTCTTC.

The genes are TRBV7-3 and TRBJ2-1; tentatively, D is TRBD1 or TRBD2 (5 bases each). The CDR3 has 13 residues. Germline V CDR1 and CDR2: SGHTA, FQGTGA. The ends were cut back, 8 bases at V and 5 bases at J, with 13 bases in the middle. CDR3 in amino acids: CASSEGLNNEQFF. CDR3 nucleotides: TGTGCCAGCTCTGAGGGGCTAAACAATGAGCAGTTCTTC.

This clone was seen a single time. The CDR3 region has the DNA TGTGCCAGCTCACCACCCGACAGACTTGCAACTAATGAAAAACTGTTTTTT. It is translated as CASSPPDRLATNEKLFF. The rearrangement links TRBV18 to TRBJ1-4, with D perhaps TRBD1 (5 bases). From germline, CDR1 is KGHSH and CDR2 LQKENI. This CDR3 has 17 residues. Between the trimmed V and J ends, which lost 0 bases and 0 bases, there was a span of 11 bases.

The genes are TRBV10-2 and TRBJ1-2; unclear D gene. The germline V gene has CDR1 WSHSY and CDR2 SAAADI. V was clipped by 0 bases and J by 3 bases, with 8 bases between them. The CDR3 is 14 residues long. The CDR3 spells CASSESTVYYGYTF. DNA of the CDR3: TGCGCCAGCAGTGAGTCGACCGTATACTATGGCTACACCTTC.

The chain combines TRBV11-2 with TRBJ1-1; 9 nucleotides line up with TRBD1. This CDR3 comprises 15 residues. The ends lost 1 base at V and 6 bases at J; junction bases unmatched: 6. Germline V lookup: CDR1 SGHAT, CDR2 FQNNGV. The CDR3 loop reads CASSLVTGGYAEAFF. DNA for the CDR3: TGTGCCAGCAGCTTAGTAACAGGGGGCTACGCTGAAGCTTTCTTT.

V and J are TRBV7-9 and TRBJ2-7; 8 bases map to TRBD1. The V segment lost 2 bases and the J segment 5 bases; nucleotides outside the gene matches: 8. The CDR3 consists of 15 residues. CDR1 and CDR2 (germline): SEHNR, FQNEAQ (reference sequence). CDR3 sequence (DNA): TGTGCCAGCAGCTTATGGCAGGGGGCTAGAGACGAGCAGTACTTC. Its protein product is CASSLWQGARDEQYF.

The chain is built from TRBV28 and TRBJ2-3; 7 bases match TRBD2. Trimming took 5 bases from V and 0 from J; bases not matched to a gene: 5. Germline CDR1 reads MDHEN; CDR2 reads SYDVKM. CDR3 length equals 15 residues. The CDR3 loop reads CASSRGSTSTDTQYF. CDR3 DNA: TGTGCCAGCAGTCGCGGGAGTACAAGCACAGATACGCAGTATTTT. The full variable domain, with the rest looked up from reference TRBV28 and TRBJ2-3, is DVKVTQSSRYLVKRTGEKVFLECVQDMDHENMFWYRQDPGLGLRLIYFSYDVKMKEKGDIPEGYSVSREKKERFSLILESASTNQTSMYLCASSRGSTSTDTQYFGPGTRLTVL.

The chain is built from TRBV7-6 and TRBJ2-7; TRBD2 agrees at 8 bases. Germline V lookup: CDR1 SGHVS, CDR2 FNYEAQ. Trimming cost V 0 bases and J 3 bases; bases outside gene matches: 1. The CDR3 consists of 14 residues. The CDR3 region has the DNA TGTGCCAGCAGCTTAGCGGGGACTAGCTACGAGCAGTACTTC. It codes for CASSLAGTSYEQYF.

The V call is TRBV7-2, the J call TRBJ2-5, with TRBD2 identical over 9 bases. The CDR3 is 16 residues long. CDR1 and CDR2 (germline): SGHTA, FQGNSA. After removal of 0 bases from V and 2 bases from J, the junction contained 4 bases not matched to a gene. The CDR3 loop reads CASSLASGGSQETQYF. CDR3 nucleotide sequence: TGTGCCAGCAGCTTAGCCAGCGGGGGGTCACAAGAGACCCAGTACTTC.

The chain joins TRBV5-4 to TRBJ1-4; D perhaps matches TRBD1 (5 bases). The CDR3 length is 14 residues. CDR1 is SGHNT and CDR2 is YYREEE in the germline V gene (reference sequence). The V gene lost 6 bases and the J gene lost 8 bases, with 17 bases spanning the gap. DNA for the CDR3: TGTGCCAGCAAGGTCCAGGGAGGGGACGAAAAACTGTTTTTT. Protein: CASKVQGGDEKLFF.